One sample yielded the 11 T cell receptor beta chains listed below, sequenced in a study of tissue T cells after allogeneic stem cell transplantation. The table came from immunoSEQ multiplex PCR; TCRdb's copy has only in-frame clones and leaves some out. The sample lists under 5,500 clones; more than 45% were seen once. The time point denotes: mouse harvest day 14 after allogeneic transplant. The graft held 10^6 splenic CD5+ T cells and 10^7 T-cell-depleted bone marrow cells. Sequenced input: lymph node tissue. The receptors here all came from a female BALB/c mouse given C57BL/6 T cells with graft-versus-host disease after an allogeneic hematopoietic cell transplant.

As concerns this clone: Germline and genes here are mouse. The CDR3 end falls 1 residue outside the read, so it is completed with the germline J gene. The V gene is TRBV26, the J gene TRBJ1-4; perhaps TRBD1 as D (5 bases). The germline V gene has CDR1 KGHPV and CDR2 FQNQEV (reference sequence). Trimming cost V 6 bases and J 0 bases, with 8 bases left between them. The CDR3 has 14 amino acids. The CDR3: CASRGQISNERLFF. CDR3 DNA (partial): TGTGCCAGCAGAGGACAAATTTCCAACGAAAGATTATTT.

A few counts support this clone. The germline and genes are mouse ones. With the read ending 1 residue before the CDR3 end, the germline J gene is used to fill in that end. The chain has TRBV12-1 and TRBJ1-1; the match to TRBD1 covers 7 bases. Germline-derived CDR1 and CDR2 are SGHSN and HYEKVE. The CDR3 runs to 16 residues. V lost 1 base and J lost 4; bases outside the gene matches: 11. Partial CDR3 DNA: TGTGCCAGCTCTCTAAGGGGGCGCGGGAGGGGCACAGAAGTCTTC. Translated, it gives CASSLRGRGRGTEVF. The full CDR3 protein is CASSLRGRGRGTEVFF.

This clone was seen a few times. Mouse gene names apply. The read is 1 residue too short to cover the CDR3 end, so that end is filled in from the germline J gene. J is TRBJ1-3 and V is TRBV26, with D unclear. The CDR3 contains 13 residues. The germline CDR1 and CDR2 sequences are KGHPV and FQNQEV (reference sequence). V lost 4 bases and J 1 base, leaving 5 bases between the germline ends. The CDR3 bases that were read are TGTGCCAGCAGTCCTCGCTCTGGAAATACGCTCTAT. It specifies CASSPRSGNTLY. In full, the CDR3 reads CASSPRSGNTLYF.

For this clone: Gene labels here are mouse ones. The CDR3 is cut off 1 residue early in the read; its end comes from the germline J gene. The chain links TRBV3 to TRBJ2-2; 10 nucleotides line up with TRBD1. J gave up 4 bases and V 5 bases, and 4 bases lay outside the gene matches. This CDR3 region has 15 residues. From germline, CDR1 is SNHLY and CDR2 FYNGKV (reference sequence). CDR3 protein: CASSPRTGGTGQLYF. The part of the CDR3 DNA that was read is TGTGCCAGCAGCCCCCGGACAGGGGGCACCGGGCAGCTCTAC.

Regarding this clone: Gene names denote mouse genes. Sequencing ends 1 residue short of the CDR3 end; the germline J gene provides the rest. The rearrangement joins TRBV31 to TRBJ2-7, with 12 bases fitting TRBD2. This CDR3 spans 13 amino acids. Germline lookup yields CDR1 GKSSPN and CDR2 SITVG. J lost 5 bases, V lost 3 bases, and 2 bases had no gene match. CDR3: CAWSRDWGDEQYF. CDR3 bases read: TGTGCCTGGAGCCGGGACTGGGGGGATGAACAGTAC.

Concerning this clone itself: Mouse gene names and germline throughout. The read halts 1 residue ahead of the CDR3 end, with the missing end drawn from the germline J gene. The chain couples TRBV23 to TRBJ1-2; the table's D call, TRBD1, was not checked against the DNA. The CDR3 contains 13 residues. Germline V CDR1 and CDR2: KGHTA, FQNQQP. CDR3 sequence: CSSSLQANSDYTF. The part of the CDR3 DNA that was read is TGCTCCAGCAGTCTACAAGCAAACTCCGACTACACC. The full variable domain, in which reference TRBV23 and TRBJ1-2 provide the parts outside the CDR3, is DAAVTQKPRYLIKMKGQEAEMKCIPEKGHTAVFWYQQKQSKELKFLIYFQNQQPLDQIDMVKERFSAVCPSSSLCSLGIRTCEAEDSALYLCSSSLQANSDYTFGSGTRLLVI.

As regards this clone: Genes here carry mouse names. The CDR3 goes on 1 residue after the read ends, and that part is filled in from the germline J gene. J is TRBJ2-1 and V is TRBV26, with TRBD1 identical over 9 bases. This CDR3 comprises 16 residues. The V and J ends lost 3 bases and 3 bases, in that order; junction bases with no gene match: 6. Germline V gives CDR1 KGHPV, CDR2 FQNQEV (reference sequence). CDR3 bases read: TGTGCCAGCAGTCTCTCACCGGGACAGGGCTATGCTGAGCAGTTC. This sequence encodes CASSLSPGQGYAEQF. The entire CDR3 protein is CASSLSPGQGYAEQFF.

Regarding this clone: Gene names refer to mouse genes. The read terminates 1 residue before the CDR3 end, so the remaining end is supplied by the germline J gene. The gene calls are TRBV26 and TRBJ2-2; TRBD1 matches at 10 bases. Per the germline V gene, CDR1 is KGHPV and CDR2 is FQNQEV (reference sequence). This CDR3 is built from 15 residues. The trim removed 4 bases at V and 4 bases at J, leaving 3 bases unmatched. CDR3 DNA (partial): TGTGCCAGCAGTCAGACAGGGGGCGGCACCGGGCAGCTCTAC. Protein product: CASSQTGGGTGQLY. The full CDR3 protein reads CASSQTGGGTGQLYF.

In the case of this clone: Gene names are the mouse ones. The read ends 1 residue shy of where the CDR3 ends; the end is completed using the germline J gene. This rearrangement joins TRBV3 to TRBJ2-4; the D gene is possibly TRBD1 (6 bases). Germline-derived CDR1 and CDR2 are SNHLY and FYNGKV (reference sequence). This CDR3 has 12 residues. The germline V and J ends were trimmed by 6 bases and 3 bases, with 7 bases remaining between them. CDR3 protein: CASRGQQNTLYF. The CDR3 DNA, read in part, is TGTGCCAGCAGGGGACAACAAAACACCTTGTAC.

By sample fraction, this clone is large (0.1 to 1%). Any gene name here is a mouse gene name. The read ends 1 residue shy of where the CDR3 ends; the end is completed using the germline J gene. V is TRBV26 and J is TRBJ2-7; D is unresolved. The CDR3 consists of 14 residues. CDR1 and CDR2 (germline): KGHPV, FQNQEV (reference sequence). With 4 bases removed from V and 3 bases from J, the gap between germline ends came to 13 bases. This CDR3 reads CASSPGRVIYEQYF. The CDR3 bases that were read are TGTGCCAGCAGTCCCGGACGGGTAATCTATGAACAGTAC.

On this clone: Mouse names are used for the genes. Read coverage stops 1 residue before the CDR3 terminus; the germline J gene supplies the remainder. V is TRBV15 and J is TRBJ1-2, with D possibly being TRBD1 (5 bases). Germline CDR1 reads SGHND; CDR2 reads FRSKSL. This CDR3 contains 13 residues. Trimming removed 6 bases from V and 3 bases from J, with 11 bases in between. This chain's CDR3 is CASRLRVDSDYTF. CDR3 bases read: TGTGCCAGCAGACTCAGGGTGGACTCCGACTACACC.